This TCR beta chain was captured by sequencing in a study of blood T cell repertoires in COVID-19. Study-wide context: Sites across the United States, Italy and Spain contributed samples from acute and convalescent COVID-19. T cells, B-cell-depleted T cells, or PBMCs supplied cDNA or gDNA.

Germline CDR1 is SGHTA and CDR2 is FQGNSA. CDR3 length equals 15 residues. V gave up 3 bases and J gave up 6 bases; unmatched junction bases: 9. Patients in Seattle were enrolled during active infection, then followed longitudinally. Per the original methods: Nucleated cell number was recorded as an estimate derived from reference gene primer amplification. Clones were sequenced by immunoSEQ multiplex PCR, and TCRdb holds only the in-frame ones, with some missing. From that table come the V and J calls and clone size; the DNA was used to work out D and trimming. The data show 200,000 to 250,000 clones, 75% to 90% seen once.

Material: peripheral blood. The TCR originated in a man aged 30 to 45 with COVID-19, enrolled during active disease. V usage is TRBV7-2 and J usage is TRBJ1-2; the match to TRBD1 covers 8 bases. CDR3 sequence reads: CASSFFRQGKNGYTF. CDR3 coding DNA: TGTGCCAGCAGCTTCTTCCGACAGGGGAAGAATGGCTACACCTTC.